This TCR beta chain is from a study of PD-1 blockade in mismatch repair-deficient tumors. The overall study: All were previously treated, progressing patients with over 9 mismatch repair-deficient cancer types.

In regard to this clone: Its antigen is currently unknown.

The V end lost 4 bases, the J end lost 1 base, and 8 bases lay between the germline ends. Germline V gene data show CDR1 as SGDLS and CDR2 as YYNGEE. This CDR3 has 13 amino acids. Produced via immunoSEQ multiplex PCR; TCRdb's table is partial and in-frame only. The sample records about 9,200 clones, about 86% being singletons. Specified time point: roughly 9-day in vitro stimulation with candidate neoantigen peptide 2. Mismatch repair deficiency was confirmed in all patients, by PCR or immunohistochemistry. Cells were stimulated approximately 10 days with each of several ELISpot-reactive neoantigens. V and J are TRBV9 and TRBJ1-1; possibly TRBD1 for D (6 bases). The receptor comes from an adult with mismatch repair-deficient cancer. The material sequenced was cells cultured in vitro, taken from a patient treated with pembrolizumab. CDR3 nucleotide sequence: TGTGCCAGCAGCTTGGGACAGAACACTGAAGCTTTCTTT. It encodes CASSLGQNTEAFF. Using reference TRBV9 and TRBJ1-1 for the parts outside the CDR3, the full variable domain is DSGVTQTPKHLITATGQRVTLRCSPRSGDLSVYWYQQSLDQGLQFLIQYYNGEERAKGNILERFSAQQFPDLHSELNLSSLELGDSALYFCASSLGQNTEAFFGQGTRLTVV.